The clone carrying this T cell receptor beta chain appeared once. The data derive from a study of tumor T cells in aggressive B-cell lymphoma. Produced via immunoSEQ multiplex PCR; TCRdb's table is partial and in-frame only. Found here are 2,900 or so clones, 82% of them singletons; the top ten hold about a sixth. The sequenced sample was tumor tissue. The source of this sequence is an adult with diffuse large B cell lymphoma.

CDR3 sequence (DNA): TGTGCCAGCAGTGAAACGGGGACTCAAGAGACCCAGTACTTC. Amino acid sequence: CASSETGTQETQYF. J is TRBJ2-5 and V is TRBV6-1, with TRBD2 as a possible D gene (6 bases). Germline CDR1 reads MNHNS; CDR2 reads SASEGT. This CDR3 comprises 14 residues. Trimming took off 2 bases at V and 2 bases at J, with 9 bases between the two ends.